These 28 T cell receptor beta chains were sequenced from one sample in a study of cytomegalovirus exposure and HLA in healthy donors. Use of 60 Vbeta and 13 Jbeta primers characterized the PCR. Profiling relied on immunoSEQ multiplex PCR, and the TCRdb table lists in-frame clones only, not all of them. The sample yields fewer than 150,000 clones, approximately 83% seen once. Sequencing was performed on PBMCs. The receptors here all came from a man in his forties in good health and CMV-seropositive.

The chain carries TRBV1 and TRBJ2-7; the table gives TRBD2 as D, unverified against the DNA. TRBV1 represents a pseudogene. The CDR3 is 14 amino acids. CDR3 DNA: TGCACCATTCCGAGCCCTAGCGGGGGCTACGGGCAGTACTTC. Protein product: CTIPSPSGGYGQYF.

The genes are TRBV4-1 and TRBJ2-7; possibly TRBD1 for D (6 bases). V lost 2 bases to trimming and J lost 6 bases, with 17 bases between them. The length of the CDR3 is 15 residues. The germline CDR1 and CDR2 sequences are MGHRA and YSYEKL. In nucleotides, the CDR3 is TGCGCCAGCAGCCAACCGGGACAACGATTACGCGAGCAGTACTTC. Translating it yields CASSQPGQRLREQYF.

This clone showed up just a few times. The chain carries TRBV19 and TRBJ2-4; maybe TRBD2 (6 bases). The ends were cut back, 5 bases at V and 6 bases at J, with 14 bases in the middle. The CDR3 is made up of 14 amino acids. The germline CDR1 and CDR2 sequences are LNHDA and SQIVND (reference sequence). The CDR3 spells CASSGSGTGNIQYF. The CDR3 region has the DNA TGTGCCAGTAGTGGGTCCGGGACTGGAAACATTCAGTACTTC.

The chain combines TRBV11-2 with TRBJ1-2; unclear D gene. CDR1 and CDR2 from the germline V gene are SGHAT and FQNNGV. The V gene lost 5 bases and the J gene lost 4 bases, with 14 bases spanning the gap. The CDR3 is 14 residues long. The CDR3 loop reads CASSHWSRIYGYTF. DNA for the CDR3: TGTGCCAGCAGCCACTGGTCTAGGATCTATGGCTACACCTTC.

This CDR3 reads CASSDPGGRLDNEQFF. Here the CDR3 DNA reads TGTGCCAGCAGTGACCCAGGGGGCAGGTTGGACAATGAGCAGTTCTTC. This chain joins TRBV2 and TRBJ2-1, with 8 bases fitting TRBD1. The CDR3 has 16 amino acids. V lost 3 bases to trimming and J lost 5 bases; unmatched junction nucleotides: 9. Germline CDR1 reads SNHLY; CDR2 reads FYNNEI.

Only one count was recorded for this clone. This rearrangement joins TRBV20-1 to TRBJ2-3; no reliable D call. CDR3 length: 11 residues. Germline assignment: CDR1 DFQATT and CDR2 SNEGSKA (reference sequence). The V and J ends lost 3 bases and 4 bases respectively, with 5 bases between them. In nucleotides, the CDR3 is TGCAGTGCTAGTCAGGCAGATACGCAGTATTTT. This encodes CSASQADTQYF.

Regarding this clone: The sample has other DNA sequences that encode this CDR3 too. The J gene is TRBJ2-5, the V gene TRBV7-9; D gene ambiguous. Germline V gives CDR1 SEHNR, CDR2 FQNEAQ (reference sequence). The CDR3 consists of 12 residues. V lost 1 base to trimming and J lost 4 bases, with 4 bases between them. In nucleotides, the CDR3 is TGTGCCAGCAGCTTAGGGAGAGAGACCCAGTACTTC. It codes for CASSLGRETQYF.

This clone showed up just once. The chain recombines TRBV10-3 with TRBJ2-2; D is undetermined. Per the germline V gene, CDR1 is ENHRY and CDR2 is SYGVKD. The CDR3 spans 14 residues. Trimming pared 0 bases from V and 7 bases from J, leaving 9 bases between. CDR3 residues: CAISESRNGGELFF. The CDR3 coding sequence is TGTGCCATCAGTGAGTCGAGAAATGGCGGGGAGCTGTTTTTT.

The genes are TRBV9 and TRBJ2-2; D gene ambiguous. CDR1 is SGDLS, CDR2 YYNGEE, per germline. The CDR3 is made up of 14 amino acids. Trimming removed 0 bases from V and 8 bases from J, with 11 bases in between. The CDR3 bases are TGTGCCAGCAGCGTAGCTGATTTTCAGGGGGAGCTGTTTTTT. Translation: CASSVADFQGELFF.

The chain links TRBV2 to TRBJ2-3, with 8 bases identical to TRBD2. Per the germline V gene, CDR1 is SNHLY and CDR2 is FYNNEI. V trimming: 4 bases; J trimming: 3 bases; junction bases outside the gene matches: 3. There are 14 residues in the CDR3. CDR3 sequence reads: CASSAQRGTDTQYF. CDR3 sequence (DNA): TGTGCCAGCAGTGCTCAGCGGGGGACAGATACGCAGTATTTT.

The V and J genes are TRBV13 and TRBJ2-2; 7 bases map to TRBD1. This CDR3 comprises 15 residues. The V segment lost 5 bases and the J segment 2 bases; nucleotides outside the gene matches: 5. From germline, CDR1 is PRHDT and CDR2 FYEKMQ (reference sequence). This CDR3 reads CASSLGQLNTGELFF. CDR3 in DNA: TGTGCCAGCAGCCTGGGACAGCTCAACACCGGGGAGCTGTTTTTT.

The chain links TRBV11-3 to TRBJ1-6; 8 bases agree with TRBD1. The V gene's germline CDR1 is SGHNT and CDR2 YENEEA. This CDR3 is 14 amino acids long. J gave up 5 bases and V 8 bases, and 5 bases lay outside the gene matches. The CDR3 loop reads CASRQGFNNSPLHF. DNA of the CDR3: TGTGCCAGCCGACAGGGGTTTAATAATTCACCCCTCCACTTT.

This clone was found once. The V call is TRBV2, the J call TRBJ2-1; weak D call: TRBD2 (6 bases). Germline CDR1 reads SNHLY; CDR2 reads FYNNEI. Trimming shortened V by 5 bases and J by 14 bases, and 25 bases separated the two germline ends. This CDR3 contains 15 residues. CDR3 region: CASSPTPGTPLGEFF. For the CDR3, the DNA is TGTGCCAGCAGTCCCACCCCCGGGACTCCACTTGGGGAGTTCTTC.

The chain's CDR3 is CASNGSPSEAFF. The CDR3 DNA reads TGTGCCAGCAACGGGTCCCCGTCAGAAGCTTTCTTT. J is TRBJ1-1 and V is TRBV6-5; no clear D gene. The CDR3 consists of 12 residues. V dropped 7 bases and J dropped 8 bases, with 14 bases sitting between them. Germline loops: CDR1 MNHEY, CDR2 SVGAGI.

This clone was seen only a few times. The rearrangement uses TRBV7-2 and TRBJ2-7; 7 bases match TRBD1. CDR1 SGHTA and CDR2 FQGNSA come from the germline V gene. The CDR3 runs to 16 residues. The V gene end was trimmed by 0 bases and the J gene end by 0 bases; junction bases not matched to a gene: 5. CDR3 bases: TGTGCCAGCAGCTTAGCTGGACAGGTTCCCTCCTACGAGCAGTACTTC. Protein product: CASSLAGQVPSYEQYF.

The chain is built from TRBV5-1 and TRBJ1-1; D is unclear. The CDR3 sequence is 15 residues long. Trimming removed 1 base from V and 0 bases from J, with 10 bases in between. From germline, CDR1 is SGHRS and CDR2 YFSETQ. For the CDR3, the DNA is TGCGCCAGCAGCTTGAGCGCAGACGTGAACACTGAAGCTTTCTTT. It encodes CASSLSADVNTEAFF.

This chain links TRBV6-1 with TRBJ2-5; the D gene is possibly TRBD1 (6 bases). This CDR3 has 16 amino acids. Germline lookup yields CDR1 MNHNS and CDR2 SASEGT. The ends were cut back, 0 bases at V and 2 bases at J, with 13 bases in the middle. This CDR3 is CASSEAWGRGQETQYF. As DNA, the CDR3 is TGTGCCAGCAGTGAAGCTTGGGGCAGGGGACAAGAGACCCAGTACTTC.

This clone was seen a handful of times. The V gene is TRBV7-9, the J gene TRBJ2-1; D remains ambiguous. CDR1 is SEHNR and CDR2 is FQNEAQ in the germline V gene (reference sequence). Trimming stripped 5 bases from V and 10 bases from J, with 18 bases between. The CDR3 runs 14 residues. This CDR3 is CASSPNTIAPEQFF. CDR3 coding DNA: TGTGCCAGCAGCCCGAACACTATAGCTCCCGAGCAGTTCTTC. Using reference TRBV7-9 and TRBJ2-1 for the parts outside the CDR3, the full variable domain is DTGVSQNPRHKITKRGQNVTFRCDPISEHNRLYWYRQTLGQGPEFLTYFQNEAQLEKSRLLSDRFSAERPKGSFSTLEIQRTEQGDSAMYLCASSPNTIAPEQFFGPGTRLTVL.

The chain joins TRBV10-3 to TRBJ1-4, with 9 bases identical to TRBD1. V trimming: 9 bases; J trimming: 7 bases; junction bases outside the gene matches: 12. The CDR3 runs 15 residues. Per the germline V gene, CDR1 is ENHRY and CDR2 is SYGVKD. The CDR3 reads CAISPGQGKSEKLFF. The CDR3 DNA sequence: TGTGCCATATCCCCGGGACAGGGAAAAAGTGAAAAACTGTTTTTT.

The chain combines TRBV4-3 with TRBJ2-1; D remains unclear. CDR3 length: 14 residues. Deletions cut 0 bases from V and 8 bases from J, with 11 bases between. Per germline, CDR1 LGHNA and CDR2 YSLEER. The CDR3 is CASSQDRVVDEQFF. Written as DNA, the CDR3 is TGCGCCAGCAGCCAAGATCGGGTGGTAGATGAGCAGTTCTTC.

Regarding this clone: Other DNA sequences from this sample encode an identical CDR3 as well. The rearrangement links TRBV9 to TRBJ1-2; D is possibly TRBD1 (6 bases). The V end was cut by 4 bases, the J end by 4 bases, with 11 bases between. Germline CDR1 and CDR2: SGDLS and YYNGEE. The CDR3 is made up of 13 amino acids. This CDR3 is CASSRTGLYGYTF. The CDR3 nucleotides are TGTGCCAGCAGCCGTACAGGGCTCTATGGCTACACCTTC.

This CDR3 is CASSLGQASEAFF. The DNA for the CDR3 is TGTGCCAGCAGCTTAGGACAGGCGAGTGAAGCTTTCTTT. The chain is built from TRBV7-2 and TRBJ1-1, with a possible D match to TRBD1 (6 bases). In germline, CDR1 is SGHTA, CDR2 FQGNSA. With 1 base removed from V and 7 bases from J, the gap between germline ends came to 10 bases. This CDR3 contains 13 residues.

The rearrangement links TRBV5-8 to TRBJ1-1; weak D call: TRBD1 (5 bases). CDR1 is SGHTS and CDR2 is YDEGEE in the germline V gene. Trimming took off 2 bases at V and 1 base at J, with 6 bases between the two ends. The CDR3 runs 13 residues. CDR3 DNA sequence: TGTGCCAGCAGCTTTGGACAGAACACTGAAGCTTTCTTT. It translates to CASSFGQNTEAFF.

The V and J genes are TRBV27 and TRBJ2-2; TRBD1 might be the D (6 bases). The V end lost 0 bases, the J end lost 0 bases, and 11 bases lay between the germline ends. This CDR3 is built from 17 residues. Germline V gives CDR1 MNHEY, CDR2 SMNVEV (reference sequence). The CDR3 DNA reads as TGTGCCAGCAGTTTATCGTCAGGGGAGCCGAACACCGGGGAGCTGTTTTTT. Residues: CASSLSSGEPNTGELFF.

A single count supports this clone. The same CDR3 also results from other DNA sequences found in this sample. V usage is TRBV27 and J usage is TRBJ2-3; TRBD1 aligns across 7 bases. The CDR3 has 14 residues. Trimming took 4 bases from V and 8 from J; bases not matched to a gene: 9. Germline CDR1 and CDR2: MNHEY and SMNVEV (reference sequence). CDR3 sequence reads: CASSWDSYRFTQYF. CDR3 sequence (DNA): TGTGCCAGCAGTTGGGACAGTTATCGCTTTACGCAGTATTTT.

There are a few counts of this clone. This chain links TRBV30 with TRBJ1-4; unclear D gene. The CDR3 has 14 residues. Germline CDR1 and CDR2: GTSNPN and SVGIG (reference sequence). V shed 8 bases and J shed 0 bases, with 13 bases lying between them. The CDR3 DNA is TGTGCCGCTTTCGCTTCGGCAACTAATGAAAAACTGTTTTTT. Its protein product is CAAFASATNEKLFF. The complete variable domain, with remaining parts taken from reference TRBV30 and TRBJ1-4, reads SQTIHQWPATLVQPVGSPLSLECTVEGTSNPNLYWYRQAAGRGLQLLFYSVGIGQISSEVPQNLSASRPQDRQFILSSKKLLLSDSGFYLCAAFASATNEKLFFGSGTQLSVL.

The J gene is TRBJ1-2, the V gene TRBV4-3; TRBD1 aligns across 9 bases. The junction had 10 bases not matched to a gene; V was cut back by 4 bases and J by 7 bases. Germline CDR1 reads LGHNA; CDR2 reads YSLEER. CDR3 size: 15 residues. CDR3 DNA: TGCGCCAGCAGCCCCAATTCGGACAGGGGCTCTGGCTACACCTTC. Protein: CASSPNSDRGSGYTF.

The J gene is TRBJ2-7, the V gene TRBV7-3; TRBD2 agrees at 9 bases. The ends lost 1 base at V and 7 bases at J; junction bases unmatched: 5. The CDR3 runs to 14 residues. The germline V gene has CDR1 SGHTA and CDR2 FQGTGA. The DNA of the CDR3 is TGTGCCAGCAGCTTAAATAGCGGGAGTAATGAGCAGTACTTC. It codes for CASSLNSGSNEQYF.